This T cell receptor (beta chain) was identified in a study of blood T cells in healthy people across ages. CDR3 length: 13 amino acids. Germline loops: CDR1 LGHNA, CDR2 YNFKEQ. Trimming removed 4 bases from V and 4 bases from J, with 9 bases in between. A second PCR of 7 to 11 cycles used a sample-barcoded 5' primer and a J-beta primer mix. TCRdb ran MiXCR on the 5' RACE reads and lists one entry per CDR3 protein. The sample records over 1,200,000 distinct CDR3 sequences, approximately 59% being singletons. The chain links TRBV4-2 to TRBJ2-3; no clear D gene. Sequenced input: blood. The receptor's source is a man between 18 and 35 years old in good health. The CDR3 loop reads CASSPDIADTQYF. The CDR3 DNA is TGTGCCAGCAGCCCAGATATAGCAGATACGCAGTATTTT.